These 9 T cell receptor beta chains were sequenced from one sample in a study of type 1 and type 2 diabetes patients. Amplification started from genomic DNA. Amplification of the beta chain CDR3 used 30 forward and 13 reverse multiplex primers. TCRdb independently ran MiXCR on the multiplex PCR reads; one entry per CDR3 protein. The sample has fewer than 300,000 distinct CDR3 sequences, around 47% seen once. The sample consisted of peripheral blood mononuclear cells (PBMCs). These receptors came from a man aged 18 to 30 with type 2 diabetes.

CDR3 loop: CASSLEVRGVGEQFF. The CDR3 DNA reads as TGTGCCAGCAGCTTAGAAGTCAGGGGGGTAGGTGAGCAGTTCTTC. The chain couples TRBV7-2 to TRBJ2-1, with D possibly being TRBD1 (7 bases). This CDR3 region has 15 residues. Germline values: CDR1 SGHTA, CDR2 FQGNSA. V lost 1 base, J lost 9 bases, and 16 bases lay in between.

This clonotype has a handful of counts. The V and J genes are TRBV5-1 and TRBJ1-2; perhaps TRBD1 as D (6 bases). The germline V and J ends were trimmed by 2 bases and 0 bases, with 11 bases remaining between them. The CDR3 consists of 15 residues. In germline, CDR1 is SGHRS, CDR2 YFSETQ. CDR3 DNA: TGCGCCAGCAGCTTAACGACAGGAGCTAACTATGGCTACACCTTC. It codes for CASSLTTGANYGYTF.

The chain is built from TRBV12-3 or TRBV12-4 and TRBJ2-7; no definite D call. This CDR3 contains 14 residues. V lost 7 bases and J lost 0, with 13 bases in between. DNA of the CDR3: TGTGCCAGCAAGGTTTACATAGACTCCTACGAGCAGTACTTC. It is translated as CASKVYIDSYEQYF.

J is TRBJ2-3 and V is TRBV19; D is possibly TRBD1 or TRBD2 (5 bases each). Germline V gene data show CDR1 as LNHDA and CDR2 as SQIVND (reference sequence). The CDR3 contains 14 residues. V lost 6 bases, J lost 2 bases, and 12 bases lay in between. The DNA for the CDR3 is TGTGCCAGTAGCCATGGGACCAACACAGATACGCAGTATTTT. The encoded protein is CASSHGTNTDTQYF.

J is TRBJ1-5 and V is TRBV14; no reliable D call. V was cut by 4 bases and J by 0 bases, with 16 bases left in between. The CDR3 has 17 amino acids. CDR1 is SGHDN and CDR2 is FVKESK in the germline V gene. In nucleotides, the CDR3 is TGTGCCAGCAGCCGCCACACTAGGGTTTTTAGCAATCAGCCCCAGCATTTT. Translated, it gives CASSRHTRVFSNQPQHF.

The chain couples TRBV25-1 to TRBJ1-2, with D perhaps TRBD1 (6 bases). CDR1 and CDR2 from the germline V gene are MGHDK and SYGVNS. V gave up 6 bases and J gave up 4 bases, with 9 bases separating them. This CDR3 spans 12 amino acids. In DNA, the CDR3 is TGTGCCAGCAGACAGGGAATCTATGGCTACACCTTC. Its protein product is CASRQGIYGYTF.

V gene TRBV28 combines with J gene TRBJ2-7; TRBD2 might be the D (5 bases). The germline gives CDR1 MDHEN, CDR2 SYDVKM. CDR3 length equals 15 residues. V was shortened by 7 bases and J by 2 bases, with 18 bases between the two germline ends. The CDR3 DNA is TGTGCCAGCATGGGAGCAGGCAGCAGTACCTACGAGCAGTACTTC. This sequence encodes CASMGAGSSTYEQYF.

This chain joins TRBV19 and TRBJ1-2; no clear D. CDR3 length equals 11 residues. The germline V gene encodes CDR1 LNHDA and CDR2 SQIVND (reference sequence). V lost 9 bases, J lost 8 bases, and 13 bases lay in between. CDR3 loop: CASADERGYTF. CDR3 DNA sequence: TGTGCCAGCGCCGACGAGAGGGGCTACACCTTC. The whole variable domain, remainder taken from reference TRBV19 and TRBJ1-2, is DGGITQSPKYLFRKEGQNVTLSCEQNLNHDAMYWYRQDPGQGLRLIYYSQIVNDFQKGDIAEGYSVSREKKESFPLTVTSAQKNPTAFYLCASADERGYTFGSGTRLTVV.

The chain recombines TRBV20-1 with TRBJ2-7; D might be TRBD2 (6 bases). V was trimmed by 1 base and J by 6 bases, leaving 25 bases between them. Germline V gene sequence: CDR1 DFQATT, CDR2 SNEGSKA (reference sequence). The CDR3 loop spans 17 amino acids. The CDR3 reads CSARGVPVTSNSIEQYF. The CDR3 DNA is TGCAGTGCTAGAGGGGTCCCGGTGACTAGTAATTCGATCGAGCAGTACTTC.